Below, 27 T cell receptor beta chains from the same sample are listed, as sequenced in a study of blood T cell repertoires in COVID-19. Using immunoSEQ multiplex PCR, the repertoire was profiled, and TCRdb retains in-frame clones only, with some absent. Here the sample spans tens of thousands of clones, 92% being singletons. The sample comprised peripheral blood. The receptors come from a man between 45 and 60 years old with active COVID-19.

The chain couples TRBV28 to TRBJ1-4, with D perhaps matching TRBD1 (6 bases). Trimming removed 6 bases from V and 0 bases from J, with 11 bases in between. The CDR3 runs 15 residues. Germline CDR1 and CDR2: MDHEN and SYDVKM. In DNA form, the CDR3 reads TGTGCCAGCAGCCCACAGGGAACAACTAATGAAAAACTGTTTTTT. Translated: CASSPQGTTNEKLFF.

The V gene is TRBV7-8, the J gene TRBJ2-1, with 7 bases lining up with TRBD1. Germline V gene lookup returns CDR1 SGHVS and CDR2 FQNEAQ. This CDR3 has 15 amino acids. The V gene end was trimmed by 4 bases and the J gene end by 4 bases; junction bases not matched to a gene: 7. The CDR3 loop is CASSSQGQWYNEQFF. The CDR3 DNA reads as TGTGCCAGCAGCTCTCAGGGACAGTGGTACAATGAGCAGTTCTTC.

This sequence joins TRBV28 and TRBJ2-1; D might be TRBD2 (5 bases). This CDR3 has 16 residues. Germline V lookup: CDR1 MDHEN, CDR2 SYDVKM. Deletions cut 5 bases from V and 9 bases from J, with 23 bases between. In DNA form, the CDR3 reads TGTGCCAGCAGTCTCCTTGGGAACCCCGGGAACCTTGAGCAGTTCTTC. Its translation: CASSLLGNPGNLEQFF. The full variable domain, in which reference TRBV28 and TRBJ2-1 provide the parts outside the CDR3, is DVKVTQSSRYLVKRTGEKVFLECVQDMDHENMFWYRQDPGLGLRLIYFSYDVKMKEKGDIPEGYSVSREKKERFSLILESASTNQTSMYLCASSLLGNPGNLEQFFGPGTRLTVL.

V and J are TRBV7-6 and TRBJ2-7, with 9 bases fitting TRBD2. The V segment lost 5 bases and the J segment 7 bases; nucleotides outside the gene matches: 15. CDR3 length: 16 residues. The germline CDR1 and CDR2 sequences are SGHVS and FNYEAQ. The CDR3 loop reads CASSPDDGLAIVEQYF. In nucleotides, the CDR3 is TGTGCCAGCAGCCCAGATGACGGACTAGCGATCGTGGAGCAGTACTTC.

The chain employs TRBV7-6 and TRBJ1-4; possible D gene TRBD1, 5 bases. V shed 0 bases and J shed 0 bases, with 14 bases lying between them. Germline V gives CDR1 SGHVS, CDR2 FNYEAQ. The CDR3 spans 18 residues. The CDR3 coding sequence is TGTGCCAGCAGCTTAGCCCCCGGGGGAGGAGCAACTAATGAAAAACTGTTTTTT. Translated: CASSLAPGGGATNEKLFF.

By proportion, this clone is medium-sized. The V call is TRBV4-3, the J call TRBJ2-7; possible D gene TRBD2, 6 bases. V lost 0 bases and J 5 bases, leaving 8 bases between the germline ends. The CDR3 is 13 amino acids. CDR1 LGHNA and CDR2 YSLEER come from the germline V gene. CDR3 in amino acids: CASSQDTGDEQYF. In DNA, the CDR3 is TGCGCCAGCAGCCAAGACACGGGAGACGAGCAGTACTTC.

The CDR3 region is CASSTLRGKEQYF. The CDR3 nucleotides read TGTGCCAGTAGTACCCTCCGGGGGAAAGAGCAGTACTTC. J is TRBJ2-7 and V is TRBV19; tentative D call: TRBD2 (6 bases). V shed 4 bases and J shed 7 bases, with 14 bases lying between them. CDR3 length: 13 amino acids. Germline V CDR1 and CDR2: LNHDA, SQIVND (reference sequence).

A remark on this clone: One junction end does not reproduce the germline sequence, and a read error may be involved. The chain employs TRBV28 and TRBJ2-7; TRBD2 agrees at 7 bases. Germline lookup yields CDR1 MDHEN and CDR2 SYDVKM. The length of the CDR3 is 14 residues. The CDR3 nucleotides are TGTGCCAGCAGTGTAGCGGCCCAACGGGGGGAGCGGGACTTC. Translated: CASSVAAQRGERDF. Filled out from reference TRBV28 and TRBJ2-7, the complete variable domain reads DVKVTQSSRYLVKRTGEKVFLECVQDMDHENMFWYRQDPGLGLRLIYFSYDVKMKEKGDIPEGYSVSREKKERFSLILESASTNQTSMYLCASSVAAQRGERDFGPGTRLTVT.

This chain connects TRBV18 to TRBJ2-3; 8 bases agree with TRBD2. CDR1 KGHSH and CDR2 LQKENI come from the germline V gene. J was trimmed by 6 bases and V by 6 bases; bases with no gene match: 8. The CDR3 extends over 14 amino acids. This CDR3 reads CASSASGGSDTQYF. CDR3 nucleotide sequence: TGTGCCAGCTCCGCCAGCGGGGGTTCGGATACGCAGTATTTT.

The chain recombines TRBV7-9 with TRBJ1-1; possibly TRBD1 for D (5 bases). The CDR3 runs 14 residues. Trimming shortened V by 5 bases and J by 4 bases, and 14 bases separated the two germline ends. Germline CDR1 reads SEHNR; CDR2 reads FQNEAQ (reference sequence). The CDR3 sequence: CASSLQGGVTEAFF. CDR3 DNA sequence: TGTGCCAGCAGCCTCCAGGGAGGCGTCACTGAAGCTTTCTTT.

The V gene is TRBV18, the J gene TRBJ2-5, with D possibly being TRBD1 (5 bases). CDR3 length equals 16 residues. Germline V gene lookup returns CDR1 KGHSH and CDR2 LQKENI. Trimming pared 3 bases from V and 1 base from J, leaving 15 bases between. CDR3 bases: TGTGCCAGCTCACCGATAAGGACATTGTCCCAAGAGACCCAGTACTTC. Translation gives CASSPIRTLSQETQYF.

The genes are TRBV24-1 and TRBJ2-1, with D tentatively TRBD2 (7 bases). Between the trimmed V and J ends, which lost 5 bases and 0 bases, there was a span of 13 bases. The V gene's germline CDR1 is KGHDR and CDR2 SFDVKD. The CDR3 length is 16 residues. In DNA form, the CDR3 reads TGTGCCACCAGTGTTCGGGGGGCAAGCTCCTACAATGAGCAGTTCTTC. Its translation is CATSVRGASSYNEQFF.

The gene calls are TRBV7-9 and TRBJ2-1; perhaps TRBD1 as D (5 bases). Germline V lookup: CDR1 SEHNR, CDR2 FQNEAQ (reference sequence). V lost 5 bases to trimming and J lost 0 bases, with 14 bases between them. The CDR3 contains 16 residues. The CDR3 DNA is TGTGCCAGCAGCGACCGACAGACAAGCTCCTACAATGAGCAGTTCTTC. This codes for CASSDRQTSSYNEQFF.

This clone was recorded only once. The chain combines TRBV28 with TRBJ1-5; 8 bases map to TRBD1. CDR1 MDHEN and CDR2 SYDVKM come from the germline V gene. The CDR3 spans 15 residues. J lost 4 bases, V lost 9 bases, and 11 bases had no gene match. This CDR3 reads CASKQDRGANQPQHF. In nucleotides, the CDR3 is TGTGCCAGTAAACAAGACAGGGGAGCAAATCAGCCCCAGCATTTT.

The chain has TRBV9 and TRBJ2-1; no clear D. This CDR3 contains 15 residues. Germline V gene lookup returns CDR1 SGDLS and CDR2 YYNGEE. Deletions cut 0 bases from V and 0 bases from J, with 7 bases between. The DNA of the CDR3 is TGTGCCAGCAGCGTAGAAGCGAGCTCCTACAATGAGCAGTTCTTC. Its translation: CASSVEASSYNEQFF.

The chain is built from TRBV10-3 and TRBJ2-3, with D perhaps TRBD2 (6 bases). Looked up from germline, CDR1 is ENHRY and CDR2 is SYGVKD. The V gene lost 10 bases and the J gene lost 2 bases, with 19 bases spanning the gap. This CDR3 is 15 amino acids long. As DNA, the CDR3 is TGTGCCACAGCCGGGGGTCCGGGGACCACAGATACGCAGTATTTT. It encodes CATAGGPGTTDTQYF.

The gene calls are TRBV7-2 and TRBJ2-7; 12 bases are a match to TRBD2. Germline loops: CDR1 SGHTA, CDR2 FQGNSA. V lost 6 bases to trimming and J lost 0 bases; unmatched junction nucleotides: 9. The CDR3 spans 17 residues. DNA for the CDR3: TGTGCCAGCAGTTCGACTAGCGGGGGTCACAGCTCCTACGAGCAGTACTTC. Protein sequence: CASSSTSGGHSSYEQYF.

The chain couples TRBV3-1 (or the pseudogene TRBV3-2) to TRBJ1-1; D is unresolved. Looked up from germline, CDR1 is LGHDT and CDR2 is YNNKEL (reference sequence). The CDR3 contains 14 residues. Trimming shortened V by 0 bases and J by 4 bases, and 9 bases separated the two germline ends. CDR3 coding DNA: TGTGCCAGCAGCCAAGAGAGTCACGGCACTGAAGCTTTCTTT. Its translation: CASSQESHGTEAFF.

The rearrangement links TRBV4-1 to TRBJ1-3, with unresolved D. V lost 1 base and J 4 bases, leaving 17 bases between the germline ends. The CDR3 has 17 residues. Germline-derived CDR1 and CDR2 are MGHRA and YSYEKL. Written as DNA, the CDR3 is TGCGCCAGCAGCCAAGGGCCCCTGGGCCAGGCAGGAAACACCATATATTTT. As protein: CASSQGPLGQAGNTIYF.

The CDR3 sequence is CASSKLASEQYF. CDR3 nucleotides: TGCGCCAGCAGCAAACTAGCGAGCGAGCAGTACTTC. The chain has TRBV5-1 and TRBJ2-7, with TRBD2 matching over 7 bases. The length of the CDR3 is 12 residues. V was pared by 4 bases and J by 6 bases, with 4 bases of the junction left unmatched. Germline CDR1 reads SGHRS; CDR2 reads YFSETQ.

The V and J genes are TRBV5-1 and TRBJ2-5, with 7 bases matching TRBD1. Germline V lookup: CDR1 SGHRS, CDR2 YFSETQ. The CDR3 is 14 residues long. V gave up 4 bases and J gave up 5 bases; unmatched junction bases: 8. The CDR3 here is CASSTRQGWETQYF. Written as DNA, the CDR3 is TGCGCCAGCAGCACCCGACAGGGTTGGGAGACCCAGTACTTC.

V and J are TRBV15 and TRBJ2-1, with 8 bases matching TRBD2. CDR3 length: 17 residues. In germline, CDR1 is LNHNV, CDR2 YYDKDF (reference sequence). V dropped 4 bases and J dropped 0; count of bases not matched to a gene: 8. CDR3 amino acids: CATSITSGGNSYNEQFF. The DNA for the CDR3 is TGTGCCACCAGCATTACTAGCGGAGGGAACTCCTACAATGAGCAGTTCTTC.

Notes on this clone: The junction differs from germline at one of its ends, possibly a read error. The rearrangement uses TRBV2 and TRBJ1-1; D unclear. Germline CDR1 is SNHLY and CDR2 is FYNNEI. This CDR3 contains 13 residues. The CDR3 spells CASSEGGGAEAFF. DNA of the CDR3: TGTGCCAGCAGCGAAGGTGGAGGAGCTGAAGCTTTCTTT.

V usage is TRBV5-6 and J usage is TRBJ2-5; 7 bases match TRBD1. Germline trimming cut 4 bases from V and 5 bases from J; bases unmatched to any gene: 11. The CDR3 totals 15 residues. Looked up from germline, CDR1 is SGHDT and CDR2 is YYEEEE. CDR3 in amino acids: CASSTRQGWWETQYF. In DNA form, the CDR3 reads TGTGCCAGCAGCACCAGACAGGGTTGGTGGGAGACCCAGTACTTC.

The V gene is TRBV11-2, the J gene TRBJ1-1; possible D gene TRBD1, 5 bases. The V end was cut by 8 bases, the J end by 5 bases, with 9 bases between. The germline V gene has CDR1 SGHAT and CDR2 FQNNGV. This CDR3 is built from 11 residues. Written as DNA, the CDR3 is TGTGCCAGCTTAAGGGGAACTGAAGCTTTCTTT. Translated: CASLRGTEAFF.

V gene TRBV19 combines with J gene TRBJ2-3; 9 bases fit TRBD2. Germline loops: CDR1 LNHDA, CDR2 SQIVND (reference sequence). V shed 0 bases and J 2 bases; nucleotides not matched to a gene: 6. The CDR3 is 17 residues long. The CDR3 DNA is TGTGCCAGTAGTATAGATTGGCCTAGCGGGAACACAGATACGCAGTATTTT. Its translation: CASSIDWPSGNTDTQYF. The whole variable domain, filled in from reference TRBV19 and TRBJ2-3, reads DGGITQSPKYLFRKEGQNVTLSCEQNLNHDAMYWYRQDPGQGLRLIYYSQIVNDFQKGDIAEGYSVSREKKESFPLTVTSAQKNPTAFYLCASSIDWPSGNTDTQYFGPGTRLTVL.

The chain combines TRBV5-1 with TRBJ2-5, with TRBD2 matching 7 bases. The CDR3 covers 14 residues. In germline, CDR1 is SGHRS, CDR2 YFSETQ. The ends lost 6 bases at V and 4 bases at J; junction bases unmatched: 9. The CDR3 nucleotides are TGCGCCAGCAAACTTACACTAGCGTCAGAGACCCAGTACTTC. This encodes CASKLTLASETQYF.